This passage covers 30 T cell receptor beta chains from one sample sequenced in a study of T cell responses to AZD1222 COVID-19 vaccine. TCRdb's copy holds only in-frame clones and misses some; the assay was immunoSEQ multiplex PCR. The repertoire has 170,000 or so clones, around 87% of them found once; the top ten carry around 3%. The source was peripheral blood, collected on day 0 of AZD1222 vaccination. Source of these receptors: an adult in good health.

This clone was counted a few times. V and J are TRBV27 and TRBJ2-7; a weak D match, TRBD2 (6 bases). Trimming took 4 bases from V and 6 from J, leaving 13 bases between them. Looked up from germline, CDR1 is MNHEY and CDR2 is SMNVEV (reference sequence). This CDR3 comprises 13 residues. In nucleotides, the CDR3 is TGTGCCAGCAGTTATGGGGCGGGGCGCGAGCAGTACTTC. The encoded protein is CASSYGAGREQYF.

With regard to this clone: Other nucleotide sequences in the sample specify the same CDR3. The chain recombines TRBV5-1 with TRBJ2-1; 8 positions match TRBD2. Trimming cost V 3 bases and J 0 bases; bases outside gene matches: 2. This CDR3 has 15 amino acids. The germline V gene encodes CDR1 SGHRS and CDR2 YFSETQ. CDR3 sequence (DNA): TGCGCCAGCAGCTCCAGCGGGAGCTCCTACAATGAGCAGTTCTTC. Residues: CASSSSGSSYNEQFF.

The genes are TRBV19 and TRBJ1-2, with a tentative D call TRBD1 (5 bases). The germline V gene encodes CDR1 LNHDA and CDR2 SQIVND (reference sequence). Trimming stripped 0 bases from V and 3 bases from J, with 11 bases between. The CDR3 covers 15 residues. As DNA, the CDR3 is TGTGCCAGTAGTATAGATCCTGGGGACGACTATGGCTACACCTTC. Translating it yields CASSIDPGDDYGYTF. Full variable domain (rest looked up from reference TRBV19 and TRBJ1-2): DGGITQSPKYLFRKEGQNVTLSCEQNLNHDAMYWYRQDPGQGLRLIYYSQIVNDFQKGDIAEGYSVSREKKESFPLTVTSAQKNPTAFYLCASSIDPGDDYGYTFGSGTRLTVV.

This chain uses TRBV15 with TRBJ2-1; TRBD1 might be the D (6 bases). Germline V gene sequence: CDR1 LNHNV, CDR2 YYDKDF (reference sequence). The length of the CDR3 is 17 residues. Trimming stripped 0 bases from V and 8 bases from J, with 20 bases between. The CDR3 DNA sequence: TGTGCCACCAGCAGAGATCTGGCCAGGGGATTTGGGGATGAGCAGTTCTTC. Amino acid sequence: CATSRDLARGFGDEQFF.

V gene TRBV28 combines with J gene TRBJ1-1; unclear D gene. The CDR3 has 14 amino acids. V lost 2 bases to trimming and J lost 5 bases, with 12 bases between them. The germline gives CDR1 MDHEN, CDR2 SYDVKM. The CDR3, as DNA: TGTGCCAGCAGTTTAGTCCGGGATTTTACTGAAGCTTTCTTT. It codes for CASSLVRDFTEAFF.

In its sample, this clone was seen a few times. The rearrangement uses TRBV5-1 and TRBJ2-7, with D perhaps TRBD1 or TRBD2 (6 bases each). This CDR3 region has 12 residues. Germline values: CDR1 SGHRS, CDR2 YFSETQ. With 1 base removed from V and 5 bases from J, the gap between germline ends came to 7 bases. CDR3 sequence reads: CASSLRGDEQYF. CDR3 in DNA: TGCGCCAGCAGCTTGAGGGGGGACGAGCAGTACTTC.

This rearrangement joins TRBV5-4 to TRBJ1-4; possibly TRBD1 for D (6 bases). Trimming shortened V by 4 bases and J by 7 bases, and 20 bases separated the two germline ends. The CDR3 consists of 16 residues. Germline-derived CDR1 and CDR2 are SGHNT and YYREEE (reference sequence). CDR3 sequence reads: CASSTKTTGFGEKLFF. In nucleotides, the CDR3 is TGTGCCAGCAGCACTAAAACAACAGGGTTCGGTGAAAAACTGTTTTTT.

The chain links TRBV7-9 to TRBJ2-1, with D perhaps matching TRBD2 (7 bases). V lost 5 bases and J 10 bases, leaving 27 bases between the germline ends. The CDR3 covers 17 residues. Germline lookup yields CDR1 SEHNR and CDR2 FQNEAQ (reference sequence). CDR3 residues: CASSPQGRGGRGWEQFF. For the CDR3, the DNA is TGTGCCAGCAGCCCTCAGGGGAGGGGCGGGAGAGGATGGGAGCAGTTCTTC.

The V call is TRBV2, the J call TRBJ2-7, with no clear D. With 0 bases removed from V and 6 bases from J, the gap between germline ends came to 12 bases. Germline CDR1 reads SNHLY; CDR2 reads FYNNEI. This CDR3 contains 14 residues. The CDR3 loop is CASSEALGRTEQYF. CDR3 nucleotide sequence: TGTGCCAGCAGTGAAGCGCTTGGTAGAACCGAGCAGTACTTC.

This clone was observed a single time. CDR3 loop: CASSTHPPTGSYEQYF. The CDR3 nucleotides read TGTGCCAGTAGTACGCACCCCCCGACAGGCAGCTACGAGCAGTACTTC. The chain combines TRBV19 with TRBJ2-7, with D possibly TRBD1 on 6 matching bases. Trimming cost V 4 bases and J 3 bases, with 19 bases left between them. This CDR3 region has 16 residues. Per the germline V gene, CDR1 is LNHDA and CDR2 is SQIVND (reference sequence).

This clone has only one observation. CDR3 sequence reads: CAISLDRASSYGYTF. CDR3 coding DNA: TGTGCCATCAGTTTAGACAGGGCCTCTTCCTATGGCTACACCTTC. The chain joins TRBV10-3 to TRBJ1-2; TRBD1 agrees at 7 bases. The CDR3 is 15 amino acids. After removal of 5 bases from V and 4 bases from J, the junction contained 10 bases not matched to a gene. CDR1 is ENHRY, CDR2 SYGVKD, per germline.

The chain has TRBV3-1 (or the pseudogene TRBV3-2) and TRBJ2-4, with D maybe TRBD2 (5 bases). Germline V gene data show CDR1 as LGHDT and CDR2 as YNNKEL (reference sequence). V shed 0 bases and J shed 1 base, with 10 bases lying between them. The CDR3 is made up of 16 amino acids. In DNA, the CDR3 is TGTGCCAGCAGCCAAGAGGAGGTTAAGGCCAAAAACATTCAGTACTTC. Protein product: CASSQEEVKAKNIQYF.

Remarks on this clone: This sample includes further DNA sequences coding for the same CDR3. V gene TRBV2 combines with J gene TRBJ2-1; TRBD2 agrees at 11 bases. J gave up 12 bases and V 6 bases, and 4 bases lay outside the gene matches. Germline values: CDR1 SNHLY, CDR2 FYNNEI. This CDR3 is built from 12 residues. The CDR3 protein is CASSGLAGGQFF. In nucleotides, the CDR3 is TGTGCCAGCAGCGGTCTAGCGGGGGGGCAGTTCTTC.

The CDR3 coding sequence is TGTGCCAGCAGTGAAATGGGACGGCAAGAGACCCAGTACTTC. Protein product: CASSEMGRQETQYF. The chain has TRBV2 and TRBJ2-5, with D perhaps matching TRBD1 or TRBD2 (5 bases each). The CDR3 is 14 residues long. From germline, CDR1 is SNHLY and CDR2 FYNNEI. With 2 bases removed from V and 2 bases from J, the gap between germline ends came to 9 bases.

The chain joins TRBV5-1 to TRBJ1-1; D unclear. Germline V gene data show CDR1 as SGHRS and CDR2 as YFSETQ. Trimming removed 1 base at V and 0 bases at J, with 10 bases between. This CDR3 has 15 amino acids. DNA of the CDR3: TGCGCCAGCAGCTTGATGGGCTATATGAACACTGAAGCTTTCTTT. Encoded protein: CASSLMGYMNTEAFF.

The chain carries TRBV28 and TRBJ2-7; 7 positions match TRBD2. V lost 7 bases to trimming and J lost 4 bases; unmatched junction nucleotides: 10. The germline V gene encodes CDR1 MDHEN and CDR2 SYDVKM. The CDR3 spans 14 residues. This chain's CDR3 is CASTPGGSIYEQYF. CDR3 bases: TGTGCCAGCACGCCGGGCGGGAGTATATACGAGCAGTACTTC.

This clone is a singleton in its sample. The chain uses TRBV5-1 and TRBJ2-5; 7 nucleotides match TRBD2. Germline-derived CDR1 and CDR2 are SGHRS and YFSETQ. CDR3 length: 15 amino acids. With V trimmed by 0 bases and J by 1 base, 3 bases remained unmatched. In DNA form, the CDR3 reads TGCGCCAGCAGCTTGGGGGGAGGGTCCCAAGAGACCCAGTACTTC. This translates into CASSLGGGSQETQYF.

This clone is a singleton in its sample. The CDR3 loop reads CASSISGRAQAEAFF. The CDR3 nucleotides are TGTGCCAGTAGTATATCTGGCAGGGCCCAGGCTGAAGCTTTCTTT. The chain is built from TRBV19 and TRBJ1-1; D is possibly TRBD1 (5 bases). The length of the CDR3 is 15 residues. Germline V CDR1 and CDR2: LNHDA, SQIVND (reference sequence). V was pared by 2 bases and J by 6 bases, with 16 bases between.

The chain couples TRBV3-1 (or the pseudogene TRBV3-2) to TRBJ2-2; 16 bases align to TRBD2. The CDR3 totals 17 residues. The ends lost 3 bases at V and 5 bases at J; junction bases unmatched: 3. Germline CDR1 and CDR2: LGHDT and YNNKEL (reference sequence). The CDR3 DNA follows: TGTGCCAGCAGCCAGGGACTAGCGGGAGGGCCTACCGGGGAGCTGTTTTTT. Residues: CASSQGLAGGPTGELFF.

J is TRBJ2-7 and V is TRBV27; D is possibly TRBD1 (6 bases). V lost 5 bases, J lost 0 bases, and 11 bases lay in between. The germline V gene has CDR1 MNHEY and CDR2 SMNVEV (reference sequence). The CDR3 runs to 14 residues. CDR3 loop: CASSTRGTSYEQYF. CDR3 coding DNA: TGTGCCAGCAGTACCAGGGGTACCTCCTACGAGCAGTACTTC.

This chain links TRBV6-1 with TRBJ2-7, with TRBD2 as a possible D gene (5 bases). The CDR3 is 13 residues long. The V and J ends lost 2 bases and 12 bases respectively, with 17 bases between them. Germline loops: CDR1 MNHNS, CDR2 SASEGT. CDR3 loop: CASSEFPGTFTYF. The CDR3 bases are TGTGCCAGCAGTGAATTCCCGGGAACGTTCACGTACTTC.

The V and J genes are TRBV12-3 or TRBV12-4 and TRBJ2-7, with D possibly being TRBD2 (6 bases). This CDR3 spans 13 amino acids. V was cut by 9 bases and J by 3 bases, with 15 bases left in between. The CDR3 region is CASSMDYYYEQYF. CDR3 nucleotide sequence: TGTGCCAGTTCCATGGACTATTACTACGAGCAGTACTTC.

The rearrangement uses TRBV18 and TRBJ1-4; D is unclear. CDR3 length: 13 amino acids. V was clipped by 6 bases and J by 5 bases, with 10 bases between them. Germline V gene sequence: CDR1 KGHSH, CDR2 LQKENI. The CDR3 DNA reads as TGTGCCAGCTCTCCCCGAAGAAATGAAAAACTGTTTTTT. Translated: CASSPRRNEKLFF.

This rearrangement joins TRBV18 to TRBJ2-2, with D uncertain. Germline CDR1 KGHSH, CDR2 LQKENI. The CDR3 runs to 15 residues. V shed 4 bases and J shed 0 bases, with 9 bases lying between them. The CDR3 reads CASSLRTANTGELFF. The CDR3 nucleotides are TGTGCCAGCTCACTCCGGACGGCGAACACCGGGGAGCTGTTTTTT.

This rearrangement joins TRBV5-1 to TRBJ2-1, with 11 nucleotides matching TRBD2. J lost 4 bases, V lost 4 bases, and 7 bases had no gene match. CDR3 length: 16 residues. Germline V gene data show CDR1 as SGHRS and CDR2 as YFSETQ. DNA for the CDR3: TGCGCCAGCAGCGTTCCCCGACTAGCGGGGTACAATGAGCAGTTCTTC. This codes for CASSVPRLAGYNEQFF.

The chain has TRBV4-1 and TRBJ1-1; 7 bases match TRBD1. The V segment lost 3 bases and the J segment 4 bases; nucleotides outside the gene matches: 2. The germline V gene encodes CDR1 MGHRA and CDR2 YSYEKL. The CDR3 has 13 amino acids. The CDR3 nucleotides read TGCGCCAGCAGCCAGGGACAGTTCACTGAAGCTTTCTTT. Amino acids: CASSQGQFTEAFF.

The chain has TRBV7-2 and TRBJ2-7, with D hard to call. The ends were cut back, 2 bases at V and 0 bases at J, with 8 bases in the middle. The CDR3 is 14 amino acids. Per germline, CDR1 SGHTA and CDR2 FQGNSA. The CDR3 DNA follows: TGTGCCAGCAGCTTATCTTCGGTCTCCTACGAGCAGTACTTC. Amino acid sequence: CASSLSSVSYEQYF.

The gene calls are TRBV6-1 and TRBJ1-5; D ambiguous. The CDR3 consists of 12 residues. Germline V CDR1 and CDR2: MNHNS, SASEGT. Deletions cut 3 bases from V and 3 bases from J, with 3 bases between. CDR3 in DNA: TGTGCCAGCAGTGAGCTCAATCAGCCCCAGCATTTT. Translating gives CASSELNQPQHF.

This clone appeared a few times. The chain recombines TRBV3-1 (or the pseudogene TRBV3-2) with TRBJ1-2; D gene uncertain. Trimming pared 3 bases from V and 5 bases from J, leaving 19 bases between. Germline V lookup: CDR1 LGHDT, CDR2 YNNKEL (reference sequence). This CDR3 is built from 16 residues. CDR3 residues: CASSHGLGRGTYGYTF. In nucleotides, the CDR3 is TGTGCCAGCAGCCATGGCCTGGGAAGAGGAACTTATGGCTACACCTTC.

This clone was counted between two and nine times. The chain joins TRBV21-1 to TRBJ2-3; TRBD2 is the table's D call and was not checked against the DNA. TRBV21-1 counts as a pseudogene. This CDR3 has 18 residues. The CDR3 coding sequence is TGTGCCAGCAGCAAAGCGCTAGGGCTAGCGGGTAGCACAGATACGCAGTATTTT. Protein product: CASSKALGLAGSTDTQYF.